This record looks at one T cell receptor beta chain sequence and its context. Antigen specificity is unknown. The junction departs from the called germline gene at one end, perhaps through a read error. The CDR3 loop spans 14 amino acids. Germline V gene data show CDR1 as SGHNT and CDR2 as YENEEA. They got blood RNA out of unsorted whole blood and also pulled out germline DNA. Among the patients, all had chronic HBV infection and none had been treated. Investigators obtained 4 to 5 milliliters of peripheral blood ahead of surgery. The data stem from a study of tumor-infiltrating lymphocytes in primary liver carcinoma. Study-level findings and limits: Tumor-adjacent and tumor-blood pairs overlapped less than tumor region pairs did.

With approximately 500 ng total RNA as template and a constant-region primer, TCR beta cDNA was made. What produced the TCR beta libraries was three nested multiplex PCR rounds using slightly modified ARM-PCR. TRBV1-TRBV30 forward primers paired with a C-beta reverse primer drove the first two PCR rounds, about 9 cycles each. TCRdb itself ran the multiplex PCR reads through MiXCR, one entry per CDR3 protein. The sample contains around 330,000 distinct CDR3 sequences, around three fifths of which appear only once. The rearrangement uses TRBV11-3 and TRBJ1-2, with 8 bases identical to TRBD1. The sequencing sample was made of peripheral blood. The receptor's source is a woman younger than 45 with primary liver carcinoma and hepatitis B virus infection. This CDR3 is CVSSSRQGNYDYTF. The CDR3 DNA reads as TGTGTCAGCAGCTCTAGACAGGGGAACTATGACTACACCTTC.